This T cell receptor (beta chain) was sequenced during a study of technical replicates of blood from several donors. Deletions cut 5 bases from V and 4 bases from J, with 12 bases between. Per germline, CDR1 MNHNS and CDR2 SASEGT. The CDR3 runs 13 residues. Libraries were prepared by immunoSEQ multiplex PCR; TCRdb keeps only in-frame clonotypes and omits some of them. Here the sample spans 75,000 to 95,000 clones, around 96% being singletons. V and J are TRBV6-1 and TRBJ2-7, with D unclear. The sequence came from a human donor in good health. Sequencing was done on a sample of T cells isolated from PBMCs. The DNA of the CDR3 is TGTGCCAGCAGTCCTGGGCAGAAATACGAGCAGTACTTC. Protein: CASSPGQKYEQYF.